This paragraph covers one T cell receptor beta chain sequence. Its target is not known. TCRdb re-analysed the PCR reads in MiXCR, keeping a single row per CDR3 protein. The sample has under 30,000 distinct CDR3 sequences; around 49% are singletons. Germline lookup yields CDR1 WNHNN and CDR2 SYGVQD (reference sequence). This CDR3 contains 16 residues. V dropped 0 bases and J dropped 4 bases, with 12 bases sitting between them. This sample is part of a study of vaccination and CD4 T cells after COVID-19. The wider study: Convalescent patients, SARS-CoV-2 positive by nasal swab PCR, comprised some 10 mild cases and one severe case. Two Hispanic individuals were among six male and four female convalescent patients.

Time point: late sampling 161 to 241 days after vaccination in a few convalescent patients. Whole-study results and caveats: For convalescent patients, 304 of the 307 vaccine-specific clones analyzed were classified as spike mono-reactive. Clonotypes reactive to SARS-CoV-2 had a median that went up from 21 to 38, but not significantly.

The rearrangement joins TRBV10-1 to TRBJ2-2; weak D call: TRBD1 (6 bases). The TCR comes from a human donor who had recovered from COVID-19. Sequences were derived from CD4+ T cells from blood, sampled about 7 months after SARS-CoV-2 vaccination. The CDR3 spells CASSESTGRGTGELFF. Written as DNA, the CDR3 is TGCGCCAGCAGTGAGTCGACAGGAAGAGGCACCGGGGAGCTGTTTTTT.